A selection of T cell receptor beta chains follows, all from one sample in a study of shared clonotypes between healthy human individuals. Sequenced by immunoSEQ multiplex PCR; TCRdb stores in-frame clones only, minus some. The repertoire holds 300,000 to 400,000 clones, with about 74% as singletons. The sample taken for sequencing was memory CD4+ T cells sorted from blood. The receptors originated from a man younger than 40 in good health. Each CDR3 is given with its conserved first and last residue. A D gene is named only where the DNA matches it firmly. Size is omitted from some rows. Given values are once, few, many or a class for expanded clones.

TRBD1 | TRBJ2-7 | - | TRBV6-5 | TGTGCCAGCAGTTTTCGGACAGGATCGCAGTACTTC | CASSFRTGSQYF
TRBD1 | TRBJ2-1 | - | TRBV6-5 | TGTGCCACCCAATCCCAGGGGGCAATTCACAATGAGCAGTTCTTC | CATQSQGAIHNEQFF
- | TRBJ1-2 | once | TRBV23-1 | TGCGCCAGCAGTCAATCGAGGGACAACTATGGCTACACCTTC | CASSQSRDNYGYTF
- | TRBJ1-4 | - | TRBV4-1 | TGCGCCAGCAGCCCCAGAGGTTTTAATGAAAAACTGTTTTTT | CASSPRGFNEKLFF
TRBD1 | TRBJ1-6 | - | TRBV18 | TGTGCCAGCTCACCAGAACAGGGGACGTATTCACCCCTCCACTTT | CASSPEQGTYSPLHF
- | TRBJ2-3 | - | TRBV6-5 | TGTGCCAGCAGTTACTCCAGGGTGGGAGATACGCAGTATTTT | CASSYSRVGDTQYF
TRBD1 | TRBJ2-2 | - | TRBV6-1 | TGTGCCAGCAGCCGGGACAGGGCCGTCTCCGGGGAGCTGTTTTTT | CASSRDRAVSGELFF
- | TRBJ2-1 | once | TRBV7-6 | TGTGCCAGCAGCTTGGCGACAGTCCATGAGCAGTTCTTC | CASSLATVHEQFF
TRBD1 | TRBJ1-1 | - | TRBV19 | TGTGCCAGTAGTACCCAGACAGGGGGTGCTGAAGCTTTCTTT | CASSTQTGGAEAFF
- | TRBJ1-1 | - | TRBV4-2 | TGTGCCAGCAGCCTGAACAGAGATGAAGCTTTCTTT | CASSLNRDEAFF
- | TRBJ2-7 | few | TRBV5-4 | TGTGCCAGCAGCCCTGACGTCTCTCAGGGCTACGAGCAGTACTTC | CASSPDVSQGYEQYF
TRBD2 | TRBJ2-7 | - | TRBV7-3 | TGTGCCAGCAGTCGCGCGGGAGGTCCCTACGAGCAGTACTTC | CASSRAGGPYEQYF
- | TRBJ1-1 | few | TRBV5-6 | TGTGCCAGCAGCTTGTATTATGAAGCTTTCTTT | CASSLYYEAFF
TRBD2 | TRBJ2-1 | - | TRBV5-1 | TGCGCCAGCAGCTTGGGGGGACTAGCAATCCATGAGCAGTTCTTC | CASSLGGLAIHEQFF